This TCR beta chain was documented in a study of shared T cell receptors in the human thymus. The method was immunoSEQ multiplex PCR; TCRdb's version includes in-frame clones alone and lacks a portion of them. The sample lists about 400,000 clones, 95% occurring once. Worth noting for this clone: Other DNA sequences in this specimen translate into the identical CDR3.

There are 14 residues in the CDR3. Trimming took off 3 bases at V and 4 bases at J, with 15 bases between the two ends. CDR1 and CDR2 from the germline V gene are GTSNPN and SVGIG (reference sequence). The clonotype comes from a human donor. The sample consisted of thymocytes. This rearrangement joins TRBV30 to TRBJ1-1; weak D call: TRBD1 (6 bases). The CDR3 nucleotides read TGTGCCTGGAGCGAGGGACAAGGAGCCACTGAAGCTTTCTTT. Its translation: CAWSEGQGATEAFF.